This TCR beta chain was sequenced during a study of cytomegalovirus exposure and HLA in healthy donors. Amplification used 60 Vbeta primers and 13 Jbeta primers. Only in-frame clones appear in the TCRdb table, and some are missing; sequencing was by immunoSEQ multiplex PCR. The sample shows 200,000 to 250,000 clones, roughly four fifths of them seen only once. Trimming took 4 bases from V and 7 from J; bases not matched to a gene: 2. This CDR3 contains 15 residues. Looked up from germline, CDR1 is SNHLY and CDR2 is FYNNEI. Study observations and caveats: An apparent linkage of common viral pathogens to several of the most significant clusters emerged in a later analysis. Most of the TCR beta V segments (in an earlier analysis) were productive either about 87% or about 30% of the time.

For this clone: Antigen: not known.

This chain joins TRBV2 and TRBJ2-1, with 15 nucleotides matching TRBD2. The clonotype was recovered from a woman aged 40 to 50 in good health and CMV-seronegative. Sequenced sample: PBMCs. This CDR3 reads CASSGTSGRANEQFF. Here the CDR3 DNA reads TGTGCCAGCAGTGGGACTAGCGGGAGGGCTAATGAGCAGTTCTTC.